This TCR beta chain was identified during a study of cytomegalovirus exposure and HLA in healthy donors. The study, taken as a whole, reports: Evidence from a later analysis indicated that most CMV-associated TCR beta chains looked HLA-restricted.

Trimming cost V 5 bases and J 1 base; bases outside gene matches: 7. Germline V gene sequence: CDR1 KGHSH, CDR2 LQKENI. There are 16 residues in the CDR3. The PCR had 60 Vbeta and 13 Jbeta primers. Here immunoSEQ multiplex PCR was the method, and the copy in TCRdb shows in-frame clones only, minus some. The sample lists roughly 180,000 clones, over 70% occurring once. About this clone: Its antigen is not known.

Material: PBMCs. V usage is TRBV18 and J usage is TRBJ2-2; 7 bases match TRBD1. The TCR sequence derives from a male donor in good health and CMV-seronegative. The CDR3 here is CASSATAGGNTGELFF. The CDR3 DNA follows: TGTGCCAGCTCAGCAACCGCAGGGGGGAACACCGGGGAGCTGTTTTTT.